These 14 T cell receptor beta chains originate from one sample sequenced in a study of cytomegalovirus exposure and HLA in healthy donors. PCR involved 60 Vbeta and 13 Jbeta primers. Method: immunoSEQ multiplex PCR; TCRdb's copy keeps in-frame clones and lacks some. The data show about 92,000 clones, almost 85% seen once. Input material: PBMCs. These receptors were obtained from a woman younger than 30 in good health and CMV-seropositive.

The rearrangement links TRBV6-6 to TRBJ2-3; 8 nucleotides align to TRBD2. The V segment lost 6 bases and the J segment 3 bases; nucleotides outside the gene matches: 5. CDR3 size: 14 residues. CDR1 and CDR2 (germline): MNHNY, SVGAGI (reference sequence). CDR3 sequence: CASSFGGATDTQYF. The CDR3 DNA reads as TGTGCCAGCAGCTTCGGGGGGGCAACAGATACGCAGTATTTT.

This clone was recorded a few times. The gene calls are TRBV7-8 and TRBJ2-7, with a possible D match to TRBD2 (6 bases). Per germline, CDR1 SGHVS and CDR2 FQNEAQ. Trimming took 5 bases from V and 2 from J, leaving 13 bases between them. The CDR3 is 14 amino acids. The CDR3 loop reads CASSPRSGPYEQYF. The CDR3 nucleotides read TGTGCCAGCAGCCCCCGCAGCGGGCCCTACGAGCAGTACTTC.

The chain carries TRBV29-1 and TRBJ2-1, with D possibly being TRBD2 (7 bases). Trimming left V 0 bases short and J 1 base short, with 16 bases between. This CDR3 region has 17 residues. Germline CDR1 reads SQVTM; CDR2 reads ANQGSEA. The chain's CDR3 is CSVEDLEGGGSYNEQFF. CDR3 coding DNA: TGCAGCGTTGAAGATCTCGAGGGAGGGGGGTCCTACAATGAGCAGTTCTTC.

The chain carries TRBV2 and TRBJ1-2; no firm D call. Germline CDR1 reads SNHLY; CDR2 reads FYNNEI. The CDR3 spans 12 residues. Trimming cost V 2 bases and J 4 bases, with 5 bases left between them. CDR3 in amino acids: CASSEQRYGYTF. The CDR3 region has the DNA TGTGCCAGCAGTGAACAGCGCTATGGCTACACCTTC.

V usage is TRBV6-5 and J usage is TRBJ2-7, with 7 bases that match TRBD2. V shed 7 bases and J 1 base; nucleotides not matched to a gene: 1. Germline CDR1 is MNHEY and CDR2 is SVGAGI. The CDR3 runs to 12 residues. CDR3: CASMGGSYEQYF. The CDR3, as DNA: TGTGCCAGCATGGGGGGGTCCTACGAGCAGTACTTC.

This clone was observed once. The CDR3 sequence: CASSFAGDYSNQPQHF. The CDR3 bases are TGTGCCAGCAGTTTTGCAGGGGACTATAGCAATCAGCCCCAGCATTTT. The chain joins TRBV28 to TRBJ1-5; tentatively, D is TRBD1 (6 bases). V was trimmed by 3 bases and J by 0 bases, leaving 12 bases between them. The germline gives CDR1 MDHEN, CDR2 SYDVKM. This CDR3 is built from 16 residues.

The J gene is TRBJ2-7, the V gene TRBV6-5, with 10 bases matching TRBD2. V lost 2 bases, J lost 3 bases, and 4 bases stayed unmatched. The CDR3 spans 15 residues. Germline lookup yields CDR1 MNHEY and CDR2 SVGAGI. The DNA of the CDR3 is TGTGCCAGCAGTTACGTGTCTAGCGGGAGCTACGAGCAGTACTTC. The encoded protein is CASSYVSSGSYEQYF.

This chain uses TRBV5-4 with TRBJ2-7; TRBD1 aligns across 7 bases. The CDR3 runs to 15 residues. The V gene's germline CDR1 is SGHNT and CDR2 YYREEE (reference sequence). V was pared by 4 bases and J by 0 bases, with 7 bases of the junction left unmatched. The chain's CDR3 is CASSLGQASSYEQYF. For the CDR3, the DNA is TGTGCCAGCAGCCTAGGACAGGCCTCCTCCTACGAGCAGTACTTC.

V usage is TRBV18 and J usage is TRBJ2-2, with D possibly TRBD1 on 5 matching bases. Per the germline V gene, CDR1 is KGHSH and CDR2 is LQKENI. The CDR3 length is 16 residues. The V end was cut by 5 bases, the J end by 1 base, with 14 bases between. The CDR3 loop is CASSSGQGGNTGELFF. The CDR3 region has the DNA TGTGCCAGCTCATCCGGGCAGGGCGGGAACACCGGGGAGCTGTTTTTT.

This clone was recorded a few times. The chain uses TRBV6-1 and TRBJ2-7, with TRBD2 identical over 7 bases. The V gene's germline CDR1 is MNHNS and CDR2 SASEGT. J lost 0 bases, V lost 2 bases, and 4 bases had no gene match. The CDR3 runs 15 residues. The chain's CDR3 is CASSEFRGVSYEQYF. CDR3 nucleotides: TGTGCCAGCAGTGAATTTCGGGGGGTCTCCTACGAGCAGTACTTC.

The chain combines TRBV9 with TRBJ1-3; 8 bases are shared with TRBD1. J gave up 0 bases and V 3 bases, and 8 bases lay outside the gene matches. Germline lookup yields CDR1 SGDLS and CDR2 YYNGEE. The CDR3 is made up of 17 amino acids. As DNA, the CDR3 is TGTGCCAGCAGCGAGCGGGACAGGACATTCTCTGGAAACACCATATATTTT. This encodes CASSERDRTFSGNTIYF.

The chain employs TRBV27 and TRBJ1-1; D may be TRBD1 (5 bases). Looked up from germline, CDR1 is MNHEY and CDR2 is SMNVEV (reference sequence). The ends were cut back, 5 bases at V and 8 bases at J, with 12 bases in the middle. The CDR3 covers 12 residues. CDR3 protein: CASSTLGREAFF. In DNA, the CDR3 is TGTGCCAGCAGTACATTGGGGCGGGAAGCTTTCTTT.

This sequence joins TRBV5-1 and TRBJ2-7, with 7 bases aligning to TRBD1. With V trimmed by 4 bases and J by 3 bases, 4 bases remained unmatched. The CDR3 runs 13 residues. Germline V lookup: CDR1 SGHRS, CDR2 YFSETQ. The CDR3 DNA sequence: TGCGCCAGCAGCAGCGGACAGGACTACGAGCAGTACTTC. Its translation: CASSSGQDYEQYF.

This clone has only one observation. V and J are TRBV5-8 and TRBJ1-2; tentatively, D is TRBD1 (6 bases). Germline CDR1 and CDR2: SGHTS and YDEGEE. CDR3 length: 13 amino acids. V lost 4 bases and J lost 6, with 13 bases in between. CDR3 in amino acids: CASSPGYRDGYTF. CDR3 coding DNA: TGTGCCAGCAGCCCTGGGTACAGGGATGGCTACACCTTC.